The TCR beta chain described here comes from a study of CD8+CD57+ T cells in acquired aplastic anemia. With 4 bases clipped from V and 1 base from J, the junction kept 4 bases outside the gene matches. The germline V gene encodes CDR1 SGHTA and CDR2 FQGTGA. The CDR3 runs to 15 residues. It was patients with CD8+CD57+ cell expansion by flow cytometry who were chosen for sequencing. For CDR3 and TCR beta VDJ profiling, genomic DNA was the template used. One entry per CDR3 protein, called by TCRdb with MiXCR from the reads. The table has hundreds of thousands of distinct CDR3 sequences, less than 35% seen once.

The specimen sequenced was sorted CD4+, CD8+, or CD8+CD57+ T cells (not recorded which) from PBMCs. The TCR was taken from a human donor with aplastic anemia. The chain carries TRBV7-3 and TRBJ2-3; 8 bases map to TRBD1. The DNA of the CDR3 is TGTGCCAGCAGCTCCCCAGGGGGCCGCACAGATACGCAGTATTTT. This encodes CASSSPGGRTDTQYF.